These 31 T cell receptor beta chains share one sample of origin, sequenced in a study of control samples from healthy donors and cancer patients. Clones were read by immunoSEQ multiplex PCR, and TCRdb kept only the in-frame ones, dropping some. The repertoire includes under 200,000 clones, 91% of them detected once, and about 1.6% sits in the top ten. The sequenced sample consisted of blood. Receptors were obtained from a woman in her thirties in good health.

On this clone: The identical CDR3 is also encoded by other nucleotide sequences in the sample. The chain recombines TRBV3-1 (or the pseudogene TRBV3-2) with TRBJ1-3, with 8 bases aligning to TRBD1. Trimming at V came to 1 base and at J to 4 bases, leaving 0 bases not matched to a gene. This CDR3 comprises 14 residues. From germline, CDR1 is LGHDT and CDR2 YNNKEL (reference sequence). CDR3 nucleotides: TGTGCCAGCAGCCAAGGACAGGGGGGAAACACCATATATTTT. Protein: CASSQGQGGNTIYF.

V usage is TRBV11-3 and J usage is TRBJ2-2; a weak D match, TRBD1 (6 bases). Trimming took 5 bases from V and 3 from J, leaving 13 bases between them. This CDR3 has 15 amino acids. Germline values: CDR1 SGHNT, CDR2 YENEEA. The CDR3 loop reads CASSPGTTYTGELFF. In DNA, the CDR3 is TGTGCCAGCAGCCCAGGGACAACTTACACCGGGGAGCTGTTTTTT.

The chain has TRBV24-1 and TRBJ2-4, with TRBD1 matching over 9 bases. The CDR3 runs to 15 residues. V lost 4 bases, J lost 2 bases, and 2 bases stayed unmatched. From germline, CDR1 is KGHDR and CDR2 SFDVKD. For the CDR3, the DNA is TGTGCCACCAGTGAGACAGGGGGATCCAAAAACATTCAGTACTTC. It is translated as CATSETGGSKNIQYF.

This clone appeared a single time. The V call is TRBV4-2, the J call TRBJ2-5; D not certain. V shed 1 base and J shed 3 bases, with 9 bases lying between them. CDR3 size: 14 residues. Germline-derived CDR1 and CDR2 are LGHNA and YNFKEQ. The chain's CDR3 is CASSQGVLEETQYF. The CDR3 DNA sequence: TGTGCCAGCAGCCAAGGGGTCCTAGAAGAGACCCAGTACTTC.

The chain couples TRBV6-5 to TRBJ1-6, with D possibly TRBD1 on 5 matching bases. The germline V gene encodes CDR1 MNHEY and CDR2 SVGAGI. This CDR3 comprises 16 residues. The V end was cut by 3 bases, the J end by 3 bases, with 12 bases between. CDR3 sequence reads: CASSYGRANYNSPLHF. CDR3 DNA: TGTGCCAGCAGTTATGGCAGGGCGAACTATAATTCACCCCTCCACTTT.

The V and J genes are TRBV5-1 and TRBJ1-2; 7 bases map to TRBD1. This CDR3 has 16 residues. From germline, CDR1 is SGHRS and CDR2 YFSETQ. With V trimmed by 1 base and J by 6 bases, 12 bases remained unmatched. The CDR3: CASSLTASGGLDGYTF. CDR3 nucleotides: TGCGCCAGCAGCTTGACAGCGTCAGGGGGTTTGGATGGCTACACCTTC.

The chain couples TRBV6-6 to TRBJ2-1; 13 bases are shared with TRBD2. The CDR3 spans 16 residues. CDR1 is MNHNY and CDR2 is SVGAGI in the germline V gene (reference sequence). The junction had 11 bases not matched to a gene; V was cut back by 6 bases and J by 9 bases. The CDR3 sequence: CASSPGLAGVRGEQFF. DNA of the CDR3: TGTGCCAGCAGCCCAGGACTAGCGGGAGTTCGCGGTGAGCAGTTCTTC.

This clone was seen more than once but under ten times. The chain is built from TRBV6-2 or TRBV6-3 and TRBJ2-5; the D gene is possibly TRBD2 (6 bases). The V gene lost 2 bases and the J gene lost 5 bases, with 12 bases spanning the gap. This CDR3 is built from 14 residues. Germline lookup yields CDR1 MNHEY and CDR2 SVGEGT. CDR3 amino acids: CASSYETSYETQYF. The CDR3 DNA is TGTGCCAGCAGTTACGAGACTAGTTACGAGACCCAGTACTTC.

The CDR3 coding sequence is TGTGCCAGCAGCTTAACCCCGACTAGCGGCTACAATGAGCAGTTCTTC. Translating gives CASSLTPTSGYNEQFF. The chain combines TRBV7-3 with TRBJ2-1; TRBD2 matches 9 bases. V shed 0 bases, J shed 3 bases, and the junction held 3 bases outside the gene matches. The CDR3 length is 16 residues. Germline CDR1 SGHTA, CDR2 FQGTGA.

The chain uses TRBV15 and TRBJ1-3; 7 bases fit TRBD1. Germline V CDR1 and CDR2: LNHNV, YYDKDF (reference sequence). This CDR3 has 16 amino acids. Losses at the gene ends were 0 bases for V and 1 base for J; bases not matched to a gene: 3. The CDR3 DNA reads TGTGCCACCAGCAGAGAGACAGGGTATTCTGGAAACACCATATATTTT. Amino acid sequence: CATSRETGYSGNTIYF.

Concerning this clone: Within the sample, other DNA sequences also encode this same CDR3. This CDR3 reads CASSYSTGYTF. In nucleotides, the CDR3 is TGTGCCAGCAGTTACTCGACAGGCTACACCTTC. The chain employs TRBV6-6 and TRBJ1-2, with unresolved D. This CDR3 has 11 amino acids. Germline CDR1 MNHNY, CDR2 SVGAGI (reference sequence). V shed 0 bases and J shed 8 bases, with 4 bases lying between them.

The rearrangement joins TRBV5-4 to TRBJ2-3, with TRBD2 matching 8 bases. The CDR3 consists of 15 residues. The germline gives CDR1 SGHNT, CDR2 YYREEE (reference sequence). With V trimmed by 1 base and J by 0 bases, 1 base remained unmatched. The CDR3: CASSLREGSTDTQYF. CDR3 DNA: TGTGCCAGCAGCTTGCGGGAGGGTAGCACAGATACGCAGTATTTT. The whole variable domain, remainder taken from reference TRBV5-4 and TRBJ2-3, is ETGVTQSPTHLIKTRGQQVTLRCSSQSGHNTVSWYQQALGQGPQFIFQYYREEENGRGNFPPRFSGLQFPNYSSELNVNALELDDSALYLCASSLREGSTDTQYFGPGTRLTVL.

As regards this clone: Other DNA sequences in this specimen translate into the identical CDR3. The gene calls are TRBV7-8 and TRBJ1-5; 8 bases align to TRBD1. Per germline, CDR1 SGHVS and CDR2 FQNEAQ. The ends lost 4 bases at V and 7 bases at J; junction bases unmatched: 6. The CDR3 is 14 amino acids. The CDR3 nucleotides read TGTGCCAGCAGCTCGACAGGGGAGGGACAGCCCCAGCATTTT. This translates into CASSSTGEGQPQHF.

CDR3 DNA: TGTGCCAGCAGCCAAGATCCGCCGGGGACAGCCCAAGAGACCCAGTACTTC. Its translation is CASSQDPPGTAQETQYF. The chain combines TRBV4-2 with TRBJ2-5; TRBD1 matches at 7 bases. CDR1 is LGHNA and CDR2 is YNFKEQ in the germline V gene. V trimming: 0 bases; J trimming: 1 base; junction bases outside the gene matches: 8. The CDR3 spans 17 residues.

The genes are TRBV3-1 (or the pseudogene TRBV3-2) and TRBJ1-3; tentative D call: TRBD1 (5 bases). The germline CDR1 and CDR2 sequences are LGHDT and YNNKEL (reference sequence). The CDR3 has 17 residues. Trimming pared 2 bases from V and 0 bases from J, leaving 14 bases between. The DNA of the CDR3 is TGTGCCAGCAGCCAAACTACAGGCTCGGGCTCTGGAAACACCATATATTTT. Protein: CASSQTTGSGSGNTIYF.

The CDR3 loop is CASSQQGVNYGYTF. For the CDR3, the DNA is TGCGCCAGCAGCCAACAGGGGGTTAACTATGGCTACACCTTC. This chain connects TRBV4-1 to TRBJ1-2; 7 bases are a match to TRBD1. The CDR3 has 14 amino acids. Germline CDR1 is MGHRA and CDR2 is YSYEKL. V shed 2 bases, J shed 1 base, and the junction held 1 base outside the gene matches.

This CDR3 reads CASSSGLAGVVETQYF. The CDR3 nucleotides are TGTGCCAGCAGTTCCGGACTAGCGGGAGTAGTAGAGACCCAGTACTTC. The rearrangement uses TRBV7-9 and TRBJ2-5, with 13 nucleotides matching TRBD2. The CDR3 covers 16 residues. Germline V CDR1 and CDR2: SEHNR, FQNEAQ (reference sequence). V lost 6 bases and J lost 4; bases outside the gene matches: 8.

V gene TRBV6-1 combines with J gene TRBJ1-4; 8 nucleotides agree with TRBD1. The trim removed 2 bases at V and 8 bases at J, leaving 1 base unmatched. CDR1 is MNHNS and CDR2 is SASEGT in the germline V gene. This CDR3 contains 13 residues. The CDR3 sequence: CASSENRGEKLFF. DNA for the CDR3: TGTGCCAGCAGTGAAAACAGGGGGGAAAAACTGTTTTTT.

The V call is TRBV27, the J call TRBJ2-1; D is possibly TRBD1 (6 bases). V was shortened by 5 bases and J by 0 bases, with 11 bases between the two germline ends. Germline V CDR1 and CDR2: MNHEY, SMNVEV (reference sequence). The CDR3 is made up of 15 amino acids. CDR3 protein: CASSTGTLSYNEQFF. Written as DNA, the CDR3 is TGTGCCAGCAGTACCGGGACACTCTCCTACAATGAGCAGTTCTTC.

The J gene is TRBJ1-1, the V gene TRBV28; TRBD1 matches 8 bases. The CDR3 consists of 13 residues. With 7 bases clipped from V and 4 bases from J, the junction kept 5 bases outside the gene matches. The V gene's germline CDR1 is MDHEN and CDR2 SYDVKM. The CDR3 loop reads CASKLQGVTEAFF. The CDR3 DNA reads as TGTGCCAGCAAATTACAGGGGGTCACTGAAGCTTTCTTT. Based on the CDR3 plus reference TRBV28 and TRBJ1-1, the full variable domain is DVKVTQSSRYLVKRTGEKVFLECVQDMDHENMFWYRQDPGLGLRLIYFSYDVKMKEKGDIPEGYSVSREKKERFSLILESASTNQTSMYLCASKLQGVTEAFFGQGTRLTVV.

The chain has TRBV6-2 or TRBV6-3 and TRBJ2-7; TRBD2 aligns across 12 bases. The V gene's germline CDR1 is MNHEY and CDR2 SVGEGT. With 2 bases clipped from V and 1 base from J, the junction kept 0 bases outside the gene matches. The CDR3 loop spans 15 amino acids. This CDR3 reads CASSYGTSGSYEQYF. CDR3 bases: TGTGCCAGCAGTTACGGGACTAGCGGGTCCTACGAGCAGTACTTC.

This clone was seen just once. The J gene is TRBJ1-3, the V gene TRBV3-1 (or the pseudogene TRBV3-2); 8 bases align to TRBD1. The CDR3 has 16 residues. Germline values: CDR1 LGHDT, CDR2 YNNKEL (reference sequence). V was clipped by 1 base and J by 3 bases; unmatched bases: 5. The CDR3 protein is CASSQAAGGGGNTIYF. CDR3 coding DNA: TGTGCCAGCAGCCAAGCCGCAGGGGGCGGTGGAAACACCATATATTTT.

The V gene is TRBV15, the J gene TRBJ2-2, with no clear D. With 2 bases removed from V and 2 bases from J, the gap between germline ends came to 6 bases. This CDR3 is built from 14 residues. Germline V lookup: CDR1 LNHNV, CDR2 YYDKDF (reference sequence). The CDR3 here is CATSRTINTGELFF. CDR3 nucleotide sequence: TGTGCCACCAGCAGAACCATAAACACCGGGGAGCTGTTTTTT.

The chain joins TRBV19 to TRBJ1-5; 9 bases line up with TRBD1. The CDR3 runs 15 residues. Germline V CDR1 and CDR2: LNHDA, SQIVND (reference sequence). V lost 3 bases to trimming and J lost 2 bases; unmatched junction nucleotides: 2. CDR3 in DNA: TGTGCCAGTAGTATTCGGACAGGGGGCAATCAGCCCCAGCATTTT. This codes for CASSIRTGGNQPQHF. Drawing the rest from reference TRBV19 and TRBJ1-5, the complete variable domain is DGGITQSPKYLFRKEGQNVTLSCEQNLNHDAMYWYRQDPGQGLRLIYYSQIVNDFQKGDIAEGYSVSREKKESFPLTVTSAQKNPTAFYLCASSIRTGGNQPQHFGDGTRLSIL.

The V and J genes are TRBV6-5 and TRBJ1-3, with 8 bases identical to TRBD1. This CDR3 is 15 amino acids long. Germline trimming cut 6 bases from V and 2 bases from J; bases unmatched to any gene: 6. Germline CDR1 and CDR2: MNHEY and SVGAGI. DNA for the CDR3: TGTGCCAGCAGCAGGGGACAGGCGGCTGGAAACACCATATATTTT. Its translation: CASSRGQAAGNTIYF.

The V call is TRBV7-2, the J call TRBJ1-2, with 8 nucleotides matching TRBD1. Germline lookup yields CDR1 SGHTA and CDR2 FQGNSA. The ends lost 3 bases at V and 4 bases at J; junction bases unmatched: 7. This CDR3 comprises 15 residues. CDR3 in amino acids: CASSFPDRVAYGYTF. DNA of the CDR3: TGTGCCAGCAGCTTCCCGGACAGGGTGGCCTATGGCTACACCTTC.

This sequence joins TRBV19 and TRBJ2-2; 7 bases fit TRBD2. Germline V gene data show CDR1 as LNHDA and CDR2 as SQIVND (reference sequence). The J segment lost 2 bases and the V segment lost 6 bases, leaving 6 bases of the junction unmatched. The CDR3 is 15 residues long. As DNA, the CDR3 is TGTGCCAGTAGACCGGGACTACGAAACACCGGGGAGCTGTTTTTT. Protein sequence: CASRPGLRNTGELFF.

The chain links TRBV6-2 or TRBV6-3 to TRBJ2-3; D is ambiguous. Trimming cost V 4 bases and J 6 bases, with 5 bases left between them. This CDR3 is built from 11 residues. CDR1 is MNHEY, CDR2 SVGEGT, per germline. CDR3 protein: CASSLRDTQYF. In DNA form, the CDR3 reads TGTGCCAGCAGTTTGAGGGATACGCAGTATTTT.

This chain uses TRBV6-2 or TRBV6-3 with TRBJ2-7, with no clear D. Germline CDR1 MNHEY, CDR2 SVGEGT. Trimming removed 3 bases from V and 0 bases from J, with 9 bases in between. The CDR3 sequence is 14 residues long. The CDR3: CASSYTGPSYEQYF. CDR3 nucleotide sequence: TGTGCCAGCAGTTATACGGGTCCCTCCTACGAGCAGTACTTC.

The chain carries TRBV5-5 and TRBJ2-1; the match to TRBD1 covers 8 bases. The trim removed 4 bases at V and 9 bases at J, leaving 3 bases unmatched. Germline V lookup: CDR1 SGHKS, CDR2 YYEKEE (reference sequence). The CDR3 loop spans 12 amino acids. DNA for the CDR3: TGTGCCAGCAGCCCGACAGGGGCTGAGCAGTTCTTC. It encodes CASSPTGAEQFF.

This chain connects TRBV9 to TRBJ2-7; 7 nucleotides align to TRBD2. This CDR3 has 14 amino acids. Germline values: CDR1 SGDLS, CDR2 YYNGEE. J gave up 2 bases and V 4 bases, and 6 bases lay outside the gene matches. This chain's CDR3 is CASSFGGTTYEQYF. CDR3 coding DNA: TGTGCCAGCAGCTTCGGGGGGACTACCTACGAGCAGTACTTC.